This T cell receptor beta chain was sequenced for a study of CD49a tissue-resident CD8 T cells in human skin (dated by TCRdb to 2016 to 2017). Broadly, across the study: Subsets of tissue-resident memory CD8+ T cells in human skin, defined by their expression of CD49a, CD69 and CD103, were what the study examined.

For roughly five healthy donors, sorted CD8+ T cells taken from blood, dermis and epidermis had their TCR beta CDR3 regions analysed. All TCR-sequenced donors were healthy individuals, and each provided both blood and skin samples. CD8+ T cell populations were isolated by sorting before TCR beta sequencing. About this clone: The antigen it binds to is not known. Within one base of it there is no much larger clone, and no base qualities were kept.

The library was obtained by the immunoSEQ multiplex PCR assay. The paper's processing steps were these. TCR V beta family usage frequencies were compared across the sorted blood, dermal and epidermal CD8+ T cell populations. This is the immuneACCESS table as TCRdb keeps it, with only in-frame sequences that have V and J called. A part of the clones is gone; compared with another copy, unresolved V genes explain less than half, and the rest is unexplained. From that table come the V and J calls and clone size; the DNA was used to work out D and trimming. Present in this sample are over a thousand clones, around two thirds of which were seen just once. Of the sample, 30% to 35% is held by the ten largest clones. Including cysteine and phenylalanine, the CDR3 has 15 amino acids. The sequence is cut down to CDR3 DNA, 45 bases in frame from base 1. Unmatched junction bases come to 8, with V trimmed by 6 bases and J by 4 bases. CDR1 and CDR2 are read off the germline V gene as SGHDT and YYEEEE.

This TCR derives from a human donor in good health. The chain was built from TRBV5-6 and TRBJ2-7, with 12 bases aligning to TRBD2. Sequencing was carried out using CLA- CD8+ effector memory T cells sorted from blood. The CDR3 in this case is CASNQGLAGLYEQYF. The bases are TGTGCCAGCAACCAGGGACTAGCGGGCCTATACGAGCAGTACTTC.